Here is one T cell receptor beta chain with its context. Its matching antigen is unknown. The sample belongs to a study of blood T cells in healthy people across ages. Whole-study results and caveats: Estimates of total diversity, which came from one million sequenced T cells, were considered to be underestimates.

The V segment lost 4 bases and the J segment 9 bases; nucleotides outside the gene matches: 11. The CDR3 is 16 amino acids. Germline V gives CDR1 KGHDR, CDR2 SFDVKD. The second PCR ran roughly 6 to 11 cycles with a sample-barcoded 5' primer and J-beta primers. TCRdb itself ran the 5' RACE reads through MiXCR, one entry per CDR3 protein. The data hold 630,000 or so distinct CDR3 sequences, with approximately 30% observed a single time. Sequences were obtained from blood. This clonotype was sampled from a woman aged 80 or over in good health. The chain recombines TRBV24-1 with TRBJ2-1; 10 nucleotides agree with TRBD2. The CDR3 DNA reads TGTGCCACCAGTGACATAGCGGGGGGCTCAAGTGTTGAGCAGTTCTTC. Its translation: CATSDIAGGSSVEQFF.